This T cell receptor beta chain appears in the sequencing data of a study of shared T cell receptors in the human thymus. This clone was recorded once. This CDR3 contains 19 residues. Germline CDR1 and CDR2: LGHNA and YSLEER. V dropped 4 bases and J dropped 0; count of bases not matched to a gene: 14. Repertoires were generated with immunoSEQ multiplex PCR, while TCRdb's copy carries only in-frame clones and drops some. The top ten hold over 0.008% of the sample, which has approximately 760,000 clones, 75% to 90% seen once. These data were also filed under a second study, of human thymus T cells. That paper adds: Corrective heart surgery yielded resections, and these provided the thymus tissue. Gene usage (both V and J) appeared biased in thymic and blood repertoires.

This sequence originates from a girl less than two years old with a congenital heart defect. Sample: thymocytes. The J gene is TRBJ2-7, the V gene TRBV4-3; 11 bases line up with TRBD1. This CDR3 reads CASSLKRTGGGLSSYEQYF. The DNA of the CDR3 is TGCGCCAGCAGCCTGAAGCGGACAGGGGGCGGCTTGAGCTCCTACGAGCAGTACTTC.